This T cell receptor beta chain emerged from a study of T cells after yellow fever vaccination. Study outcomes and limitations: Reappearance after the booster was seen for most primary-vaccination clones, at 95% to 97% CD4 and less than 90% CD8. Overall, a small share of clonotypes was seen in both CD4 and CD8 compartments.

Germline V gene sequence: CDR1 SQVTM, CDR2 ANQGSEA. This CDR3 region has 13 residues. V gave up 7 bases and J gave up 1 base, with 13 bases separating them. This clonotype has only a few counts. Its antigen is still unknown. A universal primer site and UMIs were added as TCR cDNA was made by 5'RACE template switching. MiXCR was run by TCRdb on the 5' RACE reads, yielding one entry per CDR3 protein. The top ten clones hold 3% to 4% of a sample with some 300,000 distinct CDR3 sequences, around 9.3% of them seen once. The specimen comprised CD4+ T cells sorted from PBMCs, sampled 5 days after the yellow fever booster vaccination. This sequence joins TRBV29-1 and TRBJ2-5; the D call may be TRBD1 or TRBD2 (5 bases each). The receptor was isolated from a man aged 18 to 29 who received the YFV17D yellow fever vaccine. In nucleotides, the CDR3 is TGCAGCGCTGGGGGTAGGCTCCAAGAGACCCAGTACTTC. Translating it yields CSAGGRLQETQYF.